This T cell receptor (beta chain) derives from a study of OX40 agonist ivuxolimab in advanced cancers. Clones were sequenced by immunoSEQ multiplex PCR, and TCRdb holds only the in-frame ones, with some missing. Of tens of thousands of clones detected, around 88% appear once; the ten largest clones hold around 14%. At baseline, cycle 4 day 1, and cycle 7 day 1, blood was sampled. The study's findings and limits: The study found that CD8+ T cells averaged more expanded clones than CD4+.

About this clone itself: Its antigen is not known.

Looked up from germline, CDR1 is KGHSH and CDR2 is LQKENI. The CDR3 length is 17 residues. V was clipped by 4 bases and J by 0 bases, with 18 bases between them. This clonotype was obtained from an adult with an advanced solid tumor such as melanoma, head and neck, liver or kidney cancer. This specimen consisted of CD4+ or CD8+ T cells sorted from blood, obtained in a trial of the OX40 agonist ivuxolimab. The rearrangement joins TRBV18 to TRBJ1-1; D perhaps matches TRBD1 (6 bases). The CDR3 bases are TGTGCCAGCTCACAGGGGGTTGACCGATCTTTGAACACTGAAGCTTTCTTT. This translates into CASSQGVDRSLNTEAFF.